This entry lists 9 T cell receptor beta chains sequenced from one sample in a study of identical twins. Each CDR3 protein gets one entry after TCRdb re-called the 5' RACE reads with MiXCR. The data hold some 1,600,000 distinct CDR3 sequences, with about 30% observed a single time. The source material was cord blood. The receptors were gathered from a newborn girl in good health.

This clonotype has a handful of counts. The chain joins TRBV12-3 or TRBV12-4 to TRBJ2-7, with 8 bases matching TRBD2. Germline trimming cut 3 bases from V and 3 bases from J; bases unmatched to any gene: 4. The CDR3 consists of 14 residues. The CDR3 bases are TGTGCCAGCAGTTTCAGCGGGAGTATCTACGAGCAGTACTTC. This gives the protein CASSFSGSIYEQYF.

The rearrangement joins TRBV9 to TRBJ1-1, with D tentatively TRBD1 (5 bases). The CDR3 covers 15 residues. CDR1 is SGDLS and CDR2 is YYNGEE in the germline V gene. V shed 4 bases and J shed 0 bases, with 13 bases lying between them. The CDR3 DNA is TGTGCCAGCAGCCCGAGGGCGGGGGTGAACACTGAAGCTTTCTTT. Translating gives CASSPRAGVNTEAFF.

The V and J genes are TRBV5-1 and TRBJ2-7; a possible D gene is TRBD1 (6 bases). Trimming shortened V by 2 bases and J by 4 bases, and 10 bases separated the two germline ends. This CDR3 is 13 amino acids long. Germline lookup yields CDR1 SGHRS and CDR2 YFSETQ. The CDR3: CASSFVGAYEQYF. As DNA, the CDR3 is TGCGCCAGCAGCTTCGTGGGGGCTTACGAGCAGTACTTC.

The CDR3 sequence is CASSLGWHSGNTIYF. CDR3 bases: TGTGCCAGCAGTCTGGGATGGCACTCTGGAAACACCATATATTTT. This chain uses TRBV2 with TRBJ1-3, with no clear D. Germline CDR1 SNHLY, CDR2 FYNNEI. The V end lost 5 bases, the J end lost 0 bases, and 11 bases lay between the germline ends. The CDR3 contains 15 residues.

The V and J genes are TRBV7-2 and TRBJ2-3; D uncertain. The CDR3 has 16 amino acids. Trimming shortened V by 6 bases and J by 2 bases, and 18 bases separated the two germline ends. Germline V CDR1 and CDR2: SGHTA, FQGNSA. CDR3 sequence reads: CASRHLGGTVTDTQYF. The CDR3 region has the DNA TGTGCCAGCAGGCACCTAGGCGGAACCGTCACAGATACGCAGTATTTT.

The table lists this clonotype with many counts. One end of the junction varies from germline; a read error may be responsible. The chain has TRBV13 and TRBJ2-3; D is ambiguous. This CDR3 spans 15 amino acids. Per germline, CDR1 PRHDT and CDR2 FYEKMQ (reference sequence). CDR3 DNA: TGTGCCAGCAGTTTAGGAGCACTGGGCACAGATACGCAGTATTTT. This codes for CASSLGALGTDTQYF.

This clonotype appeared a few times. This chain links TRBV4-2 with TRBJ2-1; 9 bases map to TRBD2. Per the germline V gene, CDR1 is LGHNA and CDR2 is YNFKEQ. The CDR3 contains 17 residues. The junction had 10 bases not matched to a gene; V was cut back by 0 bases and J by 7 bases. The CDR3 sequence: CASSQDRAGGRSNEQFF. CDR3 nucleotides: TGTGCCAGCAGCCAAGATCGAGCGGGAGGCCGTTCTAATGAGCAGTTCTTC.

Comments on this clonotype: Given a much more abundant clone one base away, this may be a read error. The gene calls are TRBV5-1 and TRBJ2-4, with 7 bases lining up with TRBD2. CDR3 length: 14 amino acids. Germline loops: CDR1 SGHRS, CDR2 YFSETQ. The ends lost 4 bases at V and 13 bases at J; junction bases unmatched: 14. CDR3 nucleotide sequence: TGCGCCAGCAGCATTCGGGACTATATCTATGAGCAGTACTTC. This encodes CASSIRDYIYEQYF.

V gene TRBV9 combines with J gene TRBJ1-2, with no clear D. CDR1 SGDLS and CDR2 YYNGEE come from the germline V gene. Trimming took off 0 bases at V and 2 bases at J, with 8 bases between the two ends. This CDR3 spans 14 amino acids. The CDR3, as DNA: TGTGCCAGCAGCGTAGGCCTAGCGAACTATGGCTACACCTTC. Translation gives CASSVGLANYGYTF. Full variable domain (rest looked up from reference TRBV9 and TRBJ1-2): DSGVTQTPKHLITATGQRVTLRCSPRSGDLSVYWYQQSLDQGLQFLIQYYNGEERAKGNILERFSAQQFPDLHSELNLSSLELGDSALYFCASSVGLANYGYTFGSGTRLTVV.